This T cell receptor (beta chain) stems from a study of T cell responses to AZD1222 COVID-19 vaccine. The CDR3 spans 11 residues. V dropped 8 bases and J dropped 5 bases, with 6 bases sitting between them. Germline V lookup: CDR1 KGHDR, CDR2 SFDVKD. TCRdb's table, derived via immunoSEQ multiplex PCR, lists solely in-frame clones and lacks some. Of approximately 30,000 clones listed, 86% are singletons. The sample here was peripheral blood, taken on day 0 of AZD1222 vaccination. The J gene is TRBJ2-1, the V gene TRBV24-1; D possibly corresponds to TRBD1 (5 bases). This receptor was taken from an adult in good health. The CDR3 DNA sequence: TGTGCCACCAAAGGGGACAATGAGCAGTTCTTC. Its protein is CATKGDNEQFF.